This TCR beta chain is drawn from a study of blood T cell repertoires in COVID-19. Looking at the study overall: Samples taken during acute and convalescent COVID-19 were collected in the United States, Italy and Spain. Sample material is recorded as cDNA or gDNA derived from T cells, B-cell-depleted T cells, or PBMCs.

While infection was still active, Seattle patients were enrolled and then followed longitudinally. This CDR3 has 16 residues. V shed 2 bases, J shed 6 bases, and the junction held 7 bases outside the gene matches. CDR1 is MDHEN and CDR2 is SYDVKM in the germline V gene. Authors' processing steps: Estimates of nucleated cell counts were drawn from the amplification of reference gene primers. The protocol was immunoSEQ multiplex PCR, while the TCRdb copy is restricted to in-frame clones and leaves out a portion. That table furnishes V, J and clone size, whereas the DNA furnished D and trimming. This table holds about 180,000 clones, 87% found once. This clone was observed at least ten times.

Sequenced sample: peripheral blood. The origin of this receptor is a woman between 70 and 85 years old with COVID-19, enrolled during active disease. The gene calls are TRBV28 and TRBJ1-6, with 7 bases that match TRBD1. The CDR3, as DNA: TGTGCCAGCAGTTTAATACCGGGACAGTTTAATTCACCCCTCCACTTT. It specifies CASSLIPGQFNSPLHF. The full variable domain, completed using reference TRBV28 and TRBJ1-6, is DVKVTQSSRYLVKRTGEKVFLECVQDMDHENMFWYRQDPGLGLRLIYFSYDVKMKEKGDIPEGYSVSREKKERFSLILESASTNQTSMYLCASSLIPGQFNSPLHFGNGTRLTVT.